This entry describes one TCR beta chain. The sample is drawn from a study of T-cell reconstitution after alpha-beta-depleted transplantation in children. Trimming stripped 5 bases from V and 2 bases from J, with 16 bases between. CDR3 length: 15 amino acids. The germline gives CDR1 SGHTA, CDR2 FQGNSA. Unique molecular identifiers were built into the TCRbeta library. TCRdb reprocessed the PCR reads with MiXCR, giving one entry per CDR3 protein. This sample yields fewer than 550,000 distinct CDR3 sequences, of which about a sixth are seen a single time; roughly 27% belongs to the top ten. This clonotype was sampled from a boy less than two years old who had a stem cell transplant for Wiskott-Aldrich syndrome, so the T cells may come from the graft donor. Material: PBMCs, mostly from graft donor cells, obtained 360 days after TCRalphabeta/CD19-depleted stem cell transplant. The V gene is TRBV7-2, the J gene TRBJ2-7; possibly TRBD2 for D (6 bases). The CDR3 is CASSIRDSMPYEQYF. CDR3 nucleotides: TGTGCCAGCAGCATCCGGGACTCGATGCCCTACGAGCAGTACTTC. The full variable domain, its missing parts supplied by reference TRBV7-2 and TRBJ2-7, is GAGVSQSPSNKVTEKGKDVELRCDPISGHTALYWYRQSLGQGLEFLIYFQGNSAPDKSGLPSDRFSAERTGGSVSTLTIQRTQQEDSAVYLCASSIRDSMPYEQYFGPGTRLTVT.